What follows are 24 T cell receptor beta chains derived from one specimen sequenced in a study of T cell changes during pregnancy in multiple sclerosis. Produced via immunoSEQ multiplex PCR; TCRdb's table is partial and in-frame only. The data contain around 62,000 clones, 93% of them singletons. The sequencing here drew on CD8+ T cells from peripheral blood mononuclear cells, taken in the second trimester of pregnancy. Receptor source: a female donor with multiple sclerosis, enrolled in a pregnancy study.

The chain carries TRBV7-2 and TRBJ1-4; D may be TRBD1 (5 bases). The CDR3 has 16 amino acids. Trimming took 2 bases from V and 8 from J, leaving 18 bases between them. Germline V CDR1 and CDR2: SGHTA, FQGNSA. CDR3 DNA: TGTGCCAGCAGCTTAAACCCCAGGGTCGTTGAGGAAAAACTGTTTTTT. Translated, it gives CASSLNPRVVEEKLFF.

The chain carries TRBV27 and TRBJ1-3; 8 bases fit TRBD1. Germline trimming cut 5 bases from V and 4 bases from J; bases unmatched to any gene: 4. The CDR3 is 14 residues long. Germline V gene sequence: CDR1 MNHEY, CDR2 SMNVEV (reference sequence). The CDR3 here is CASSPTGVGNTIYF. For the CDR3, the DNA is TGTGCCAGCAGTCCGACAGGGGTCGGAAACACCATATATTTT.

The chain recombines TRBV6-1 with TRBJ1-2; unclear D gene. Trimming removed 3 bases at V and 4 bases at J, with 9 bases between. This CDR3 contains 13 residues. Germline values: CDR1 MNHNS, CDR2 SASEGT. The CDR3 region has the DNA TGTGCCAGCAGTGATTCTACAGCCTATGGCTACACCTTC. This translates into CASSDSTAYGYTF.

The chain couples TRBV7-9 to TRBJ2-5, with D perhaps TRBD1 (6 bases). The CDR3 spans 13 residues. Trimming removed 4 bases at V and 5 bases at J, with 11 bases between. CDR1 and CDR2 from the germline V gene are SEHNR and FQNEAQ (reference sequence). The CDR3 sequence is CASSSNREETQYF. CDR3 nucleotides: TGTGCCAGCAGCTCGAACAGGGAGGAGACCCAGTACTTC.

The rearrangement uses TRBV7-8 and TRBJ2-1; tentatively, D is TRBD2 (7 bases). Germline V gene lookup returns CDR1 SGHVS and CDR2 FQNEAQ. The length of the CDR3 is 17 residues. V dropped 5 bases and J dropped 0 bases, with 17 bases sitting between them. The CDR3: CASSPRGGASSYNEQFF. CDR3 nucleotides: TGTGCCAGCAGCCCGAGAGGGGGGGCGTCCTCCTACAATGAGCAGTTCTTC.

The chain links TRBV5-4 to TRBJ2-1; 7 bases match TRBD1. Germline CDR1 reads SGHNT; CDR2 reads YYREEE (reference sequence). The CDR3 spans 11 residues. V shed 10 bases, J shed 6 bases, and the junction held 4 bases outside the gene matches. Here the CDR3 reads CAVDRVNEQFF. In DNA, the CDR3 is TGTGCCGTAGACAGGGTCAATGAGCAGTTCTTC.

J is TRBJ2-1 and V is TRBV2; D perhaps matches TRBD2 (5 bases). Per the germline V gene, CDR1 is SNHLY and CDR2 is FYNNEI. This CDR3 region has 17 residues. Trimming shortened V by 0 bases and J by 1 base, and 13 bases separated the two germline ends. The CDR3 loop reads CASSEAGLAGSYNEQFF. Written as DNA, the CDR3 is TGTGCCAGCAGTGAAGCAGGGCTAGCCGGGTCCTACAATGAGCAGTTCTTC.

CDR3 amino acids: CASSQDTVEQFF. Here the CDR3 DNA reads TGCGCCAGCAGCCAGGACACCGTTGAGCAGTTCTTC. V and J are TRBV5-1 and TRBJ2-1, with D maybe TRBD1 (5 bases). The CDR3 sequence is 12 residues long. Germline V CDR1 and CDR2: SGHRS, YFSETQ. The V gene lost 4 bases and the J gene lost 9 bases, with 11 bases spanning the gap.

This rearrangement joins TRBV7-2 to TRBJ2-2; 11 positions agree with TRBD2. With 6 bases clipped from V and 3 bases from J, the junction kept 6 bases outside the gene matches. The CDR3 runs 16 residues. The V gene's germline CDR1 is SGHTA and CDR2 FQGNSA. CDR3 residues: CASSGSGGAYTGELFF. In DNA form, the CDR3 reads TGTGCCAGCAGTGGTAGCGGGGGGGCTTACACCGGGGAGCTGTTTTTT.

The chain employs TRBV7-9 and TRBJ1-2; D remains ambiguous. Germline CDR1 is SEHNR and CDR2 is FQNEAQ (reference sequence). CDR3 length equals 11 residues. V lost 3 bases and J 10 bases, leaving 9 bases between the germline ends. CDR3 residues: CASSFGGDYTF. The DNA of the CDR3 is TGTGCCAGCAGCTTTGGAGGAGACTACACCTTC.

The chain couples TRBV4-3 to TRBJ1-1; 8 nucleotides agree with TRBD1. Germline V gene lookup returns CDR1 LGHNA and CDR2 YSLEER. The ends lost 1 base at V and 5 bases at J; junction bases unmatched: 12. This CDR3 comprises 17 residues. CDR3 nucleotide sequence: TGCGCCAGCAGCCAAGGGTGGAAGGGCAGGGGGCGAACTGAAGCTTTCTTT. This sequence encodes CASSQGWKGRGRTEAFF.

The gene calls are TRBV7-9 and TRBJ1-1, with D tentatively TRBD1 (6 bases). The CDR3 has 15 residues. CDR1 and CDR2 (germline): SEHNR, FQNEAQ (reference sequence). V was pared by 0 bases and J by 10 bases, with 18 bases between. The CDR3 here is CASSLAPMTGGRAFF. Here the CDR3 DNA reads TGTGCCAGCAGCTTAGCGCCGATGACCGGGGGGCGAGCTTTCTTT. Looking up the rest from reference TRBV7-9 and TRBJ1-1 gives the full variable domain: DTGVSQNPRHKITKRGQNVTFRCDPISEHNRLYWYRQTLGQGPEFLTYFQNEAQLEKSRLLSDRFSAERPKGSFSTLEIQRTEQGDSAMYLCASSLAPMTGGRAFFGQGTRLTVV.

V usage is TRBV27 and J usage is TRBJ2-1; possibly TRBD1 for D (5 bases). The CDR3 is 13 amino acids. In germline, CDR1 is MNHEY, CDR2 SMNVEV (reference sequence). Trimming left V 5 bases short and J 3 bases short, with 8 bases between. The CDR3 DNA follows: TGTGCCAGCAGTCCCGACAGCTACAATGAGCAGTTCTTC. Its protein is CASSPDSYNEQFF.

DNA of the CDR3: TGTGCCAGCAGTTTAGGAGCGGGAGGGCCCGAGCAGTACTTC. Translated: CASSLGAGGPEQYF. This rearrangement joins TRBV27 to TRBJ2-7, with 10 nucleotides matching TRBD2. Germline V gives CDR1 MNHEY, CDR2 SMNVEV (reference sequence). The CDR3 is 14 amino acids. Trimming cost V 2 bases and J 6 bases; bases outside gene matches: 4.

The rearrangement uses TRBV11-3 and TRBJ2-1; 9 nucleotides match TRBD2. V was pared by 1 base and J by 7 bases, with 11 bases of the junction left unmatched. This CDR3 spans 17 amino acids. Germline CDR1 and CDR2: SGHNT and YENEEA. Written as DNA, the CDR3 is TGTGCCAGCAGCTTAGGGATTAGCGGGGGCCCCGGGAATGAGCAGTTCTTC. Its translation: CASSLGISGGPGNEQFF.

V and J are TRBV7-2 and TRBJ2-7; TRBD2 is a possible D gene (5 bases). Looked up from germline, CDR1 is SGHTA and CDR2 is FQGNSA. The V end lost 3 bases, the J end lost 3 bases, and 6 bases lay between the germline ends. This CDR3 is 12 amino acids long. The DNA for the CDR3 is TGTGCCAGCAGCTTCGAGGGCTACGAGCAGTACTTC. It codes for CASSFEGYEQYF. Complete variable domain (other parts from reference TRBV7-2 and TRBJ2-7): GAGVSQSPSNKVTEKGKDVELRCDPISGHTALYWYRQSLGQGLEFLIYFQGNSAPDKSGLPSDRFSAERTGGSVSTLTIQRTQQEDSAVYLCASSFEGYEQYFGPGTRLTVT.

This rearrangement joins TRBV5-1 to TRBJ2-1; 7 bases agree with TRBD1. Germline V gene lookup returns CDR1 SGHRS and CDR2 YFSETQ. J gave up 2 bases and V 0 bases, and 2 bases lay outside the gene matches. The CDR3 has 15 amino acids. CDR3 sequence reads: CASSLGTGPYNEQFF. The CDR3 DNA follows: TGCGCCAGCAGCTTGGGGACAGGCCCCTACAATGAGCAGTTCTTC.

This chain joins TRBV6-6 and TRBJ1-2; TRBD1 is a possible D gene (5 bases). Trimming cost V 4 bases and J 2 bases, with 17 bases left between them. The CDR3 totals 16 residues. The germline CDR1 and CDR2 sequences are MNHNY and SVGAGI (reference sequence). CDR3 loop: CASSSSVWDLNYGYTF. The CDR3 DNA is TGTGCCAGCAGTTCATCGGTGTGGGACTTGAACTATGGCTACACCTTC.

This clone was found once. The chain combines TRBV7-9 with TRBJ2-1; 8 nucleotides line up with TRBD2. CDR3 size: 16 residues. The V gene's germline CDR1 is SEHNR and CDR2 FQNEAQ (reference sequence). Trimming took 1 base from V and 8 from J; bases not matched to a gene: 10. The CDR3 loop is CASSLGVTGGLYEQFF. In nucleotides, the CDR3 is TGTGCCAGCAGCTTAGGTGTGACGGGGGGGCTCTATGAGCAGTTCTTC. The variable domain in full, with the rest retrieved from reference TRBV7-9 and TRBJ2-1, is DTGVSQNPRHKITKRGQNVTFRCDPISEHNRLYWYRQTLGQGPEFLTYFQNEAQLEKSRLLSDRFSAERPKGSFSTLEIQRTEQGDSAMYLCASSLGVTGGLYEQFFGPGTRLTVL.

The chain recombines TRBV6-5 with TRBJ2-7, with D possibly being TRBD2 (6 bases). Germline values: CDR1 MNHEY, CDR2 SVGAGI. V was clipped by 11 bases and J by 7 bases, with 15 bases between them. The CDR3 runs 11 residues. As DNA, the CDR3 is TGTGCCTCGGGACTCCCCGTTGAGCAGTACTTC. Translating gives CASGLPVEQYF.

This clone was seen once. CDR3 sequence: CATSREWRTGAYEQYF. CDR3 DNA: TGTGCCACCAGCAGAGAATGGCGGACAGGAGCCTACGAGCAGTACTTC. The chain uses TRBV15 and TRBJ2-7, with 7 positions matching TRBD1. V lost 0 bases and J lost 2; bases outside the gene matches: 7. This CDR3 region has 16 residues. Germline CDR1 is LNHNV and CDR2 is YYDKDF (reference sequence).

CDR3 sequence reads: CASSLVGREGEQYF. The CDR3 DNA follows: TGTGCCAGCAGCTTAGTTGGAAGGGAGGGCGAGCAGTACTTC. The chain links TRBV11-2 to TRBJ2-7; TRBD2 aligns across 7 bases. V shed 1 base and J 6 bases; nucleotides not matched to a gene: 6. Germline loops: CDR1 SGHAT, CDR2 FQNNGV. This CDR3 has 14 amino acids.

The rearrangement links TRBV7-3 to TRBJ1-2; perhaps TRBD1 as D (6 bases). The CDR3 totals 14 residues. Germline V lookup: CDR1 SGHTA, CDR2 FQGTGA. V gave up 5 bases and J gave up 4 bases, with 14 bases separating them. CDR3 loop: CASSPTRGSYGYTF. Here the CDR3 DNA reads TGTGCCAGCAGCCCCACGAGGGGGAGCTATGGCTACACCTTC.

The rearrangement links TRBV6-5 to TRBJ2-1; D might be TRBD2 (6 bases). V was pared by 0 bases and J by 7 bases, with 10 bases between. The CDR3 extends over 14 amino acids. The germline gives CDR1 MNHEY, CDR2 SVGAGI. CDR3 sequence: CASSYSDGGNEQFF. For the CDR3, the DNA is TGTGCCAGCAGTTACTCGGACGGGGGTAATGAGCAGTTCTTC.